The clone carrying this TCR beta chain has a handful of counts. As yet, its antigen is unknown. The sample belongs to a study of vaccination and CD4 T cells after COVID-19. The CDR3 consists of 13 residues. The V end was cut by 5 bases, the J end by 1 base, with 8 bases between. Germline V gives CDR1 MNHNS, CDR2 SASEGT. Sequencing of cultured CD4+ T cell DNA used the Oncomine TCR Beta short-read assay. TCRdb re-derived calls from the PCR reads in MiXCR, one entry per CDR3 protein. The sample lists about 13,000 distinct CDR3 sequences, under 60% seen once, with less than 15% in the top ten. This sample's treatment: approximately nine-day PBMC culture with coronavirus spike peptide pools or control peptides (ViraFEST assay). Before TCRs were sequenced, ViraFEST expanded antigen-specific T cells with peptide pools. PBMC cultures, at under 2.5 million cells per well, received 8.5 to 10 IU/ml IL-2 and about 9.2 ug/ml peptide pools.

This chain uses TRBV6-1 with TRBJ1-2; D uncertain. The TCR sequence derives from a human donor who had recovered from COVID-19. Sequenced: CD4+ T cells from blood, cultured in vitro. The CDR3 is CASSLPDNYGYTF. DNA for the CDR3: TGTGCCAGCAGTCTACCAGATAACTATGGCTACACCTTC.